This T cell receptor beta chain comes out of a study of blood T cells in healthy people across ages. This CDR3 spans 15 amino acids. CDR1 and CDR2 (germline): LNHNV, YYDKDF (reference sequence). The V and J ends lost 0 bases and 2 bases respectively, with 8 bases between them. For the second PCR, which ran for about 7 to 11 cycles, a sample-barcoded 5' primer and a J-beta primer mix were used. From the 5' RACE reads, TCRdb called clonotypes with MiXCR, one entry per CDR3 protein. Of fewer than 700,000 distinct CDR3 sequences in the sample, 40% to 45% were seen once. The J gene is TRBJ1-3, the V gene TRBV15; the D is unclear. This receptor was taken from an elderly man in good health. The sequenced sample was blood. The CDR3 spells CATSRDLKTGNTIYF. The DNA for the CDR3 is TGTGCCACCAGCAGAGATCTCAAAACTGGAAACACCATATATTTT.